This entry is about one TCR beta chain. Antigen specificity is unknown. Clones were read by immunoSEQ multiplex PCR, and TCRdb kept only the in-frame ones, dropping some. The table shows 20,000 or so clones, with roughly 87% occurring only once. V was pared by 4 bases and J by 4 bases, with 5 bases of the junction left unmatched. This CDR3 region has 14 residues. Germline V gene lookup returns CDR1 SGHRS and CDR2 YFSETQ. The data belong to a study of regulatory and conventional T cells in RAG deficiency. Genomic DNA came from blood regulatory T cells gated CD4+ CD25-high CD127-low. Study-level results: Shorter CDR3s in all patient subsets; >75% Treg-Tconv overlap in Omenn.

The data also belong to a second study, concerning regulatory T cells. According to that study: The PCR used 52 TRBV and 13 TRBJ primers.

Specimen: Tregs sorted from blood. V gene TRBV5-1 combines with J gene TRBJ1-2; 9 bases are a match to TRBD1. The sequence was collected from a human donor in good health. The CDR3 spells CASSARDRAYGYTF. Written as DNA, the CDR3 is TGCGCCAGCAGCGCCCGGGACAGGGCCTATGGCTACACCTTC.